The T cell receptor (beta chain) described here comes from a study of neurological immune-mediated disorders. Study-wide points: With the multiple sclerosis repertoire cluster, neither clinical nor MRI features showed any association.

This CDR3 has 15 amino acids. V shed 6 bases and J 6 bases; nucleotides not matched to a gene: 10. This clonotype was observed at least ten times. Its antigen is not known. From 15-18 subjects, over 160 million TCR-beta sequences were obtained in each sequencing run. A single record per CDR3 protein comes from TCRdb applying MiXCR to the 5' RACE reads. The sample consists of 50,000 to 65,000 distinct CDR3 sequences, around 4.7% of them appearing once. This receptor was taken from a woman between 45 and 65 years old with multiple sclerosis. V and J are TRBV12-3 or TRBV12-4 and TRBJ2-3; 9 nucleotides align to TRBD2. Input material: PBMCs. CDR3 sequence (DNA): TGTGCCAGCAGCCGTGGGACTAGCAAGTTGGATACGCAGTATTTT. This gives the protein CASSRGTSKLDTQYF.